The 31 T cell receptor beta chains reported below all come from one sample, sequenced in a study of blood T cell repertoires in COVID-19. The repertoire was sequenced with immunoSEQ multiplex PCR; TCRdb's copy has only in-frame clones and lacks some. The repertoire holds approximately 240,000 clones, with 83% as singletons. The specimen was peripheral blood. These receptors were collected from a human donor in a cohort sampled during active COVID-19.

The rearrangement links TRBV2 to TRBJ2-4; 11 bases fit TRBD2. V lost 2 bases and J lost 3; bases outside the gene matches: 9. Germline lookup yields CDR1 SNHLY and CDR2 FYNNEI. The CDR3 runs to 18 residues. The CDR3 region has the DNA TGTGCCAGCAGTGAATCCCAGACTAGCGGGGCGGTCAAAAACATTCAGTACTTC. It encodes CASSESQTSGAVKNIQYF. Using reference TRBV2 and TRBJ2-4 for the parts outside the CDR3, the full variable domain is EPEVTQTPSHQVTQMGQEVILRCVPISNHLYFYWYRQILGQKVEFLVSFYNNEISEKSEIFDDQFSVERPDGSNFTLKIRSTKLEDSAMYFCASSESQTSGAVKNIQYFGAGTRLSVL.

The chain employs TRBV28 and TRBJ2-1; perhaps TRBD2 as D (6 bases). The CDR3 sequence is 14 residues long. V shed 10 bases and J shed 10 bases, with 23 bases lying between them. Looked up from germline, CDR1 is MDHEN and CDR2 is SYDVKM. The CDR3 here is CAICRDWGSQEQFF. CDR3 coding DNA: TGTGCCATCTGTAGGGACTGGGGGAGTCAGGAGCAGTTCTTC.

This clone was recorded many times. V is TRBV3-1 (or the pseudogene TRBV3-2) and J is TRBJ1-2, with D unclear. The CDR3 covers 11 residues. Germline CDR1 and CDR2: LGHDT and YNNKEL (reference sequence). Trimming removed 6 bases at V and 1 base at J, with 3 bases between. As DNA, the CDR3 is TGTGCCAGCAGTCTTAACTATGGCTACACCTTC. Protein product: CASSLNYGYTF.

The chain joins TRBV5-6 to TRBJ1-5; 9 bases match TRBD1. Germline trimming cut 0 bases from V and 6 bases from J; bases unmatched to any gene: 7. This CDR3 spans 16 amino acids. Germline CDR1 is SGHDT and CDR2 is YYEEEE. The CDR3: CASSLETGGDGQPQHF. The CDR3 DNA follows: TGTGCCAGCAGCTTGGAAACAGGGGGCGATGGTCAGCCCCAGCATTTT.

The chain recombines TRBV7-2 with TRBJ2-1, with a possible D match to TRBD1 (6 bases). Germline V gene data show CDR1 as SGHTA and CDR2 as FQGNSA. V was cut by 5 bases and J by 8 bases, with 16 bases left in between. This CDR3 comprises 14 residues. The CDR3 sequence is CASSPAGVEDEQFF. The CDR3 coding sequence is TGTGCCAGCAGCCCTGCAGGGGTGGAGGATGAGCAGTTCTTC.

V is TRBV14 and J is TRBJ2-5, with D hard to call. The V and J ends lost 1 base and 3 bases respectively, with 6 bases between them. Germline loops: CDR1 SGHDN, CDR2 FVKESK. The CDR3 is 13 amino acids. The CDR3 DNA follows: TGTGCCAGCAGCCAAGGATCTAAAGAGACCCAGTACTTC. It specifies CASSQGSKETQYF.

This chain uses TRBV3-1 (or the pseudogene TRBV3-2) with TRBJ1-4; the D gene is possibly TRBD1 (6 bases). Per the germline V gene, CDR1 is LGHDT and CDR2 is YNNKEL (reference sequence). Trimming shortened V by 4 bases and J by 2 bases, and 11 bases separated the two germline ends. This CDR3 contains 15 residues. The CDR3 sequence is CASSPRGKTNEKLFF. CDR3 DNA: TGTGCCAGCAGCCCAAGGGGGAAGACTAATGAAAAACTGTTTTTT.

In DNA form, the CDR3 reads TGTGCCATCAGTGAGTCGAATGGTGAGAATTCACCCCTCCACTTT. Amino acid sequence: CAISESNGENSPLHF. The chain uses TRBV10-3 and TRBJ1-6; no definite D call. The CDR3 consists of 15 residues. Per germline, CDR1 ENHRY and CDR2 SYGVKD. V was trimmed by 0 bases and J by 7 bases, leaving 10 bases between them.

This clone was seen only a few times. This rearrangement joins TRBV6-5 to TRBJ1-6; D remains ambiguous. The germline V gene encodes CDR1 MNHEY and CDR2 SVGAGI. Trimming removed 0 bases from V and 7 bases from J, with 10 bases in between. The CDR3 runs 15 residues. CDR3 protein: CASSYSRVSNSPLHF. The CDR3, as DNA: TGTGCCAGCAGTTACTCTCGGGTCTCAAATTCACCCCTCCACTTT.

On this clone itself: Germline and junction disagree at one end, which may indicate a read error. The chain carries TRBV12-5 and TRBJ2-7, with TRBD1 matching over 11 bases. The CDR3 consists of 13 residues. In germline, CDR1 is LGHNT, CDR2 FRNRAP. The CDR3 DNA is TGTGCTTGTGGACAGGGGGCAGGCTACGAGCAGTACTTC. Amino acid sequence: CACGQGAGYEQYF.

This clone was counted once. The chain combines TRBV18 with TRBJ2-5, with a possible D match to TRBD1 (6 bases). This CDR3 is built from 13 residues. CDR1 KGHSH and CDR2 LQKENI come from the germline V gene. Trimming left V 4 bases short and J 9 bases short, with 15 bases between. The CDR3 DNA reads as TGTGCCAGCTCACACGGGGAGCACAGGGCCCAGTACTTC. Protein: CASSHGEHRAQYF. Looking up the rest from reference TRBV18 and TRBJ2-5 gives the full variable domain: NAGVMQNPRHLVRRRGQEARLRCSPMKGHSHVYWYRQLPEEGLKFMVYLQKENIIDESGMPKERFSAEFPKEGPSILRIQQVVRGDSAAYFCASSHGEHRAQYFGPGTRLLVL.

CDR3 DNA sequence: TGCGCCAGCAGCTTCAGGGGCACCGGGGAGCTGTTTTTT. Protein: CASSFRGTGELFF. V is TRBV5-1 and J is TRBJ2-2; D might be TRBD1 (6 bases). Germline lookup yields CDR1 SGHRS and CDR2 YFSETQ. Trimming removed 2 bases at V and 4 bases at J, with 6 bases between. The CDR3 runs 13 residues.

This chain links TRBV30 with TRBJ1-6, with D maybe TRBD1 (6 bases). There are 15 residues in the CDR3. The V gene lost 7 bases and the J gene lost 2 bases, with 15 bases spanning the gap. The germline V gene encodes CDR1 GTSNPN and CDR2 SVGIG (reference sequence). CDR3 protein: CALQGQNTYNSPLHF. The CDR3 DNA reads TGTGCCTTACAAGGACAGAACACCTATAATTCACCCCTCCACTTT.

The genes are TRBV6-5 and TRBJ2-6; a weak D match, TRBD2 (5 bases). In germline, CDR1 is MNHEY, CDR2 SVGAGI. CDR3 length: 14 residues. Trimming stripped 4 bases from V and 2 bases from J, with 6 bases between. The CDR3 spells CASSFGTGANVLTF. The DNA of the CDR3 is TGTGCCAGCAGTTTCGGGACTGGGGCCAACGTCCTGACTTTC.

The gene calls are TRBV5-1 and TRBJ2-5; D may be TRBD2 (7 bases). V was trimmed by 2 bases and J by 1 base, leaving 12 bases between them. Germline CDR1 is SGHRS and CDR2 is YFSETQ. This CDR3 is built from 15 residues. CDR3 protein: CASSFRGGVQETQYF. In DNA, the CDR3 is TGCGCCAGCAGCTTCAGGGGAGGGGTCCAAGAGACCCAGTACTTC.

The chain has TRBV18 and TRBJ1-1; 8 bases are shared with TRBD1. Looked up from germline, CDR1 is KGHSH and CDR2 is LQKENI. The CDR3 extends over 14 amino acids. V shed 4 bases, J shed 5 bases, and the junction held 6 bases outside the gene matches. The CDR3: CASSLGQAGTEAFF. CDR3 DNA sequence: TGTGCCAGCTCACTGGGACAGGCGGGGACTGAAGCTTTCTTT.

This chain links TRBV3-1 (or the pseudogene TRBV3-2) with TRBJ2-6; 9 bases map to TRBD1. Germline trimming cut 5 bases from V and 1 base from J; bases unmatched to any gene: 6. The germline CDR1 and CDR2 sequences are LGHDT and YNNKEL (reference sequence). CDR3 size: 17 residues. CDR3 residues: CASSGRDRESGANVLTF. As DNA, the CDR3 is TGTGCCAGCAGCGGCCGGGACAGGGAGTCTGGGGCCAACGTCCTGACTTTC.

The V and J genes are TRBV28 and TRBJ2-3, with 7 nucleotides matching TRBD2. The CDR3 runs to 14 residues. The germline CDR1 and CDR2 sequences are MDHEN and SYDVKM. With 7 bases clipped from V and 2 bases from J, the junction kept 6 bases outside the gene matches. The DNA for the CDR3 is TGTGCCAGCACCACCGCGGGGGACACAGATACGCAGTATTTT. It codes for CASTTAGDTDTQYF.

The V call is TRBV10-3, the J call TRBJ1-5; possible D gene TRBD1, 5 bases. V was pared by 5 bases and J by 7 bases, with 9 bases between. There are 12 residues in the CDR3. Germline V CDR1 and CDR2: ENHRY, SYGVKD. This CDR3 is CAISQGSQPQHF. Here the CDR3 DNA reads TGTGCCATCAGTCAGGGTTCGCAGCCCCAGCATTTT.

The chain joins TRBV7-8 to TRBJ1-5; D is unresolved. Trimming left V 5 bases short and J 1 base short, with 12 bases between. Germline V gene lookup returns CDR1 SGHVS and CDR2 FQNEAQ. The CDR3 covers 15 residues. CDR3 in amino acids: CASSQLLWSNQPQHF. The CDR3 DNA sequence: TGTGCCAGCAGCCAACTCTTATGGAGCAATCAGCCCCAGCATTTT. The variable domain in full, with the rest retrieved from reference TRBV7-8 and TRBJ1-5, is GAGVSQSPRYKVAKRGQDVALRCDPISGHVSLFWYQQALGQGPEFLTYFQNEAQLDKSGLPSDRFFAERPEGSVSTLKIQRTQQEDSAVYLCASSQLLWSNQPQHFGDGTRLSIL.

The chain employs TRBV5-1 and TRBJ1-5, with TRBD1 identical over 7 bases. The CDR3 contains 15 residues. J gave up 4 bases and V 0 bases, and 4 bases lay outside the gene matches. Germline assignment: CDR1 SGHRS and CDR2 YFSETQ. CDR3 sequence (DNA): TGCGCCAGCAGCTTGGCTACAGGGGCAAATCAGCCCCAGCATTTT. Its protein is CASSLATGANQPQHF.

The sample holds a few counts of this clone. The chain is built from TRBV28 and TRBJ2-3; D not certain. This CDR3 has 14 residues. Germline values: CDR1 MDHEN, CDR2 SYDVKM. The V gene lost 10 bases and the J gene lost 0 bases, with 14 bases spanning the gap. The CDR3 loop is CATRKWPSTDTQYF. The CDR3 DNA follows: TGTGCCACCAGAAAGTGGCCTAGCACAGATACGCAGTATTTT.

The gene calls are TRBV5-1 and TRBJ1-1; TRBD1 might be the D (5 bases). Germline V gene sequence: CDR1 SGHRS, CDR2 YFSETQ. The length of the CDR3 is 15 residues. V was clipped by 1 base and J by 8 bases, with 18 bases between them. The CDR3, as DNA: TGCGCCAGCAGCTTGCGGCAGGGCCGCCCTTTGGAAGCTTTCTTT. Translated, it gives CASSLRQGRPLEAFF.

In this sample, this clone turned up once. The chain carries TRBV11-3 and TRBJ1-1, with D hard to call. Germline CDR1 is SGHNT and CDR2 is YENEEA. V was pared by 2 bases and J by 10 bases, with 8 bases between. This CDR3 region has 11 residues. CDR3 sequence reads: CASSLPPLAFF. The CDR3 bases are TGTGCCAGCAGCTTACCCCCCTTAGCTTTCTTT.

The chain links TRBV28 to TRBJ1-1; no clear D. In germline, CDR1 is MDHEN, CDR2 SYDVKM. This CDR3 region has 13 residues. Between the trimmed V and J ends, which lost 3 bases and 7 bases, there was a span of 12 bases. The CDR3 DNA is TGTGCCAGCAGTTTTCCTGAAAAGAGTGAAGCTTTCTTT. Residues: CASSFPEKSEAFF. Together with reference TRBV28 and TRBJ1-1, the CDR3 gives the full variable domain: DVKVTQSSRYLVKRTGEKVFLECVQDMDHENMFWYRQDPGLGLRLIYFSYDVKMKEKGDIPEGYSVSREKKERFSLILESASTNQTSMYLCASSFPEKSEAFFGQGTRLTVV.

This sequence joins TRBV7-6 and TRBJ1-1, with 12 bases fitting TRBD1. The length of the CDR3 is 16 residues. The J segment lost 4 bases and the V segment lost 5 bases, leaving 8 bases of the junction unmatched. CDR1 and CDR2 (germline): SGHVS, FNYEAQ. This CDR3 reads CASSPGTGGAGTEAFF. The CDR3 DNA is TGTGCCAGCAGCCCCGGGACAGGGGGCGCGGGCACTGAAGCTTTCTTT.

The chain employs TRBV9 and TRBJ1-4; 8 bases fit TRBD1. Trimming removed 1 base from V and 6 bases from J; junction bases left unmatched: 5. The V gene's germline CDR1 is SGDLS and CDR2 YYNGEE. This CDR3 is 15 amino acids long. The CDR3 nucleotides read TGTGCCAGCAGCGTAACGGGACAGGCTTATGAAAAACTGTTTTTT. This codes for CASSVTGQAYEKLFF.

This chain joins TRBV5-3 and TRBJ2-7, with 7 bases lining up with TRBD1. TRBV5-3 is an ORF for which the function is uncertain. The CDR3 covers 14 residues. J lost 0 bases, V lost 0 bases, and 0 bases had no gene match. CDR3 protein: CARSLGQGSYEQYF. CDR3 coding DNA: TGTGCCAGAAGCTTGGGACAGGGCTCCTACGAGCAGTACTTC.

The chain carries TRBV30 and TRBJ2-5; TRBD2 might be the D (7 bases). Trimming took off 0 bases at V and 5 bases at J, with 13 bases between the two ends. The CDR3 is 14 residues long. From germline, CDR1 is GTSNPN and CDR2 SVGIG (reference sequence). CDR3 DNA: TGTGCCTGGAGTGTATTGGGAGGGGGGGAGACCCAGTACTTC. This encodes CAWSVLGGGETQYF.

A single count supports this clone. The rearrangement joins TRBV7-9 to TRBJ1-4; 7 bases map to TRBD1. The CDR3 is 15 residues long. Germline lookup yields CDR1 SEHNR and CDR2 FQNEAQ (reference sequence). V shed 5 bases and J 4 bases; nucleotides not matched to a gene: 7. Here the CDR3 DNA reads TGTGCCAGCAGCCCCCGGACAGGACTTAATGAAAAACTGTTTTTT. Amino acids: CASSPRTGLNEKLFF.

J is TRBJ2-2 and V is TRBV9; 8 nucleotides line up with TRBD1. Losses at the gene ends were 0 bases for V and 5 bases for J; bases not matched to a gene: 3. This CDR3 contains 15 residues. Germline V gene data show CDR1 as SGDLS and CDR2 as YYNGEE. The CDR3 DNA sequence: TGTGCCAGCAGCGTAGTCAGGGGGCAAACCGGGGAGCTGTTTTTT. Protein sequence: CASSVVRGQTGELFF.